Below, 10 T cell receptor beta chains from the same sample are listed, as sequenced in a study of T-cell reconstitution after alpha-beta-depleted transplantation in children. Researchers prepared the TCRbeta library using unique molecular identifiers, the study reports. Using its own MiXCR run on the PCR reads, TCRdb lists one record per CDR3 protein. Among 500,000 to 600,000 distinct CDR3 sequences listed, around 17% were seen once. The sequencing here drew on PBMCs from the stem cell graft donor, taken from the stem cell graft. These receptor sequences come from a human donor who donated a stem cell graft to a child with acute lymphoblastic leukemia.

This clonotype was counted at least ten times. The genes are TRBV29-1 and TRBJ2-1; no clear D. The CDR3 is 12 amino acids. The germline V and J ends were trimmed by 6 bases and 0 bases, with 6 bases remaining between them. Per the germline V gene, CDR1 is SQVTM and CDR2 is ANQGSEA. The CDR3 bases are TGCAGCGTAGAACTCTCCTACAATGAGCAGTTCTTC. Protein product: CSVELSYNEQFF.

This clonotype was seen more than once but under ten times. As DNA, the CDR3 is TGCGCCAGCAGCCATATGGCGGATGAGCAGTTCTTC. Translation: CASSHMADEQFF. The chain recombines TRBV4-1 with TRBJ2-1; D not resolved. The V end lost 3 bases, the J end lost 8 bases, and 8 bases lay between the germline ends. Germline assignment: CDR1 MGHRA and CDR2 YSYEKL. This CDR3 comprises 12 residues.

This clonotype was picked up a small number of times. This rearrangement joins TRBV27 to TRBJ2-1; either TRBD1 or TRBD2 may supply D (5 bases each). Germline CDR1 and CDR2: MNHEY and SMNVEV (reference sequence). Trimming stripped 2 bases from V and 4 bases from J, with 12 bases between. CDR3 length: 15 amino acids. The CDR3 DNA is TGTGCCAGCAGTTTAGGGGGAGCCCCTTACAATGAGCAGTTCTTC. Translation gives CASSLGGAPYNEQFF.

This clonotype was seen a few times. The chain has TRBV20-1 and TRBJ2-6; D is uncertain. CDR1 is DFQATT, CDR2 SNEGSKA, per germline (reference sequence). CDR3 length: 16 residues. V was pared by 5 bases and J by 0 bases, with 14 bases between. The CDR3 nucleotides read TGCAGTGCTCCGATAATTAGCCTCTCTGGGGCCAACGTCCTGACTTTC. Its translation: CSAPIISLSGANVLTF.

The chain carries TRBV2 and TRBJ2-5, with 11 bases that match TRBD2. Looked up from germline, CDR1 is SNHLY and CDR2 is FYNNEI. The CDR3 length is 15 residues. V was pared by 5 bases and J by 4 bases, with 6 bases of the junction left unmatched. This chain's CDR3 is CASSLGGTSGETQYF. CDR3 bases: TGTGCCAGCAGTTTGGGTGGGACTAGCGGAGAGACCCAGTACTTC.

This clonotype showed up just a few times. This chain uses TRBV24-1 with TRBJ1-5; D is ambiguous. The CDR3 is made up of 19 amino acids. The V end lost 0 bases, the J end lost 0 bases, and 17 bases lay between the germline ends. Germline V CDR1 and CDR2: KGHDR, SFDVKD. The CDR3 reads CATSDLSQESTFSNQPQHF. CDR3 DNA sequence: TGTGCCACCAGTGATTTGTCCCAGGAAAGTACCTTTAGCAATCAGCCCCAGCATTTT.

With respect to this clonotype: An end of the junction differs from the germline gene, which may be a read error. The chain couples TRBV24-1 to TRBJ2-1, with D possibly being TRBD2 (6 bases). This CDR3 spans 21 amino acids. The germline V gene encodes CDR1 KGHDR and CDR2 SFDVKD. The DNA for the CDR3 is TGTGCCGCCAGTGATCACTTTCGCGGCGGAGGGAAGGTGACCTCCTACAATGAGCAGTTCTTC. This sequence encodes CAASDHFRGGGKVTSYNEQFF.

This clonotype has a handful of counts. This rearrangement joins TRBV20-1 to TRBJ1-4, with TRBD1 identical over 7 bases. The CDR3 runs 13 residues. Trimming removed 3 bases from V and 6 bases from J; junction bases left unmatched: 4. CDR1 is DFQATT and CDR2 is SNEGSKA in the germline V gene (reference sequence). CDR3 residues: CSASGQADEKLFF. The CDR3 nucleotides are TGCAGTGCTAGCGGACAGGCGGATGAAAAACTGTTTTTT.

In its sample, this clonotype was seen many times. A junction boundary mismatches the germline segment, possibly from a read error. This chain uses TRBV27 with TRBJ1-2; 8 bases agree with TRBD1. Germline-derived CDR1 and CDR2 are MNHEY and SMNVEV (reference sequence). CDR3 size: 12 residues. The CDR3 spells CASSLTGDGYTF. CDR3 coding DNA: TGCGCCAGCAGCTTGACAGGGGATGGCTACACCTTC.

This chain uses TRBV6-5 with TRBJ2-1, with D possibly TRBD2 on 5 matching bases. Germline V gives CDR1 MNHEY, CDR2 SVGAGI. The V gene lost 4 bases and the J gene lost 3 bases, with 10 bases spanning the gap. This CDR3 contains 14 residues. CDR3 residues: CASSWRTVYNEQFF. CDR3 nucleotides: TGTGCCAGCAGTTGGCGGACTGTCTACAATGAGCAGTTCTTC.